This entry lists 8 T cell receptor beta chains sequenced from one sample in a study of blood T cell repertoires in COVID-19. The protocol was immunoSEQ multiplex PCR, while the TCRdb copy is restricted to in-frame clones and leaves out a portion. The sample yields fewer than 200,000 clones, roughly 88% seen once. Sequenced input: PBMCs or T cells enriched from blood (not recorded which). Every receptor here comes from a woman between 18 and 29 years old who had recovered from COVID-19.

The rearrangement joins TRBV2 to TRBJ2-4; 7 nucleotides align to TRBD1. J was trimmed by 15 bases and V by 5 bases; bases with no gene match: 7. Germline lookup yields CDR1 SNHLY and CDR2 FYNNEI. The CDR3 consists of 11 residues. The CDR3 nucleotides are TGTGCCAGCAGTCTGGACAGGATGGGGTACTTC. It encodes CASSLDRMGYF.

The chain couples TRBV3-1 (or the pseudogene TRBV3-2) to TRBJ2-1, with TRBD2 matching over 9 bases. After removal of 4 bases from V and 8 bases from J, the junction contained 6 bases not matched to a gene. The CDR3 is made up of 14 amino acids. CDR1 and CDR2 from the germline V gene are LGHDT and YNNKEL (reference sequence). For the CDR3, the DNA is TGTGCCAGCAGCCTAAGCGGGGGGATTTATGAGCAGTTCTTC. Its protein product is CASSLSGGIYEQFF.

This chain connects TRBV18 to TRBJ1-2; D not resolved. Germline CDR1 reads KGHSH; CDR2 reads LQKENI. The V end was cut by 3 bases, the J end by 4 bases, with 9 bases between. The length of the CDR3 is 13 residues. In nucleotides, the CDR3 is TGTGCCAGCTCACCGGCAGAAAGCTATGGCTACACCTTC. Protein product: CASSPAESYGYTF.

This chain uses TRBV28 with TRBJ2-7, with D unclear. The germline gives CDR1 MDHEN, CDR2 SYDVKM. The V end was cut by 7 bases, the J end by 3 bases, with 13 bases between. The CDR3 totals 13 residues. The DNA for the CDR3 is TGTGCCAGCACCGAGCAAGGAGACTACGAGCAGTACTTC. It is translated as CASTEQGDYEQYF.

The rearrangement joins TRBV5-8 to TRBJ1-1, with a tentative D call TRBD1 (5 bases). The germline gives CDR1 SGHTS, CDR2 YDEGEE. V was cut by 2 bases and J by 10 bases, with 18 bases left in between. The CDR3 spans 14 residues. The CDR3 spells CASSFGGTGSRAFF. The DNA of the CDR3 is TGTGCCAGCAGCTTTGGCGGGACGGGCTCTAGAGCTTTCTTT.

The chain recombines TRBV7-2 with TRBJ2-1; 7 bases align to TRBD2. CDR1 SGHTA and CDR2 FQGNSA come from the germline V gene. The length of the CDR3 is 15 residues. V was pared by 5 bases and J by 10 bases, with 14 bases of the junction left unmatched. In DNA, the CDR3 is TGTGCCAGCAGCCCTAGGCAGACTGGGACTACCGAGCAGTTCTTC. It codes for CASSPRQTGTTEQFF.

This chain uses TRBV6-1 with TRBJ2-1; 13 positions match TRBD2. This CDR3 has 14 residues. Germline V CDR1 and CDR2: MNHNS, SASEGT. Unmatched junction bases numbered 0, after V lost 1 base and J lost 9 bases. CDR3: CASSEGLAGGEQFF. Written as DNA, the CDR3 is TGTGCCAGCAGTGAAGGACTAGCGGGAGGTGAGCAGTTCTTC.

The CDR3 spells CASSQDLFNQPQHF. The CDR3 nucleotides are TGCGCCAGCAGCCAAGATTTATTCAATCAGCCCCAGCATTTT. The V gene is TRBV4-1, the J gene TRBJ1-5, with D unresolved. The ends were cut back, 0 bases at V and 3 bases at J, with 6 bases in the middle. Germline loops: CDR1 MGHRA, CDR2 YSYEKL. The CDR3 runs 14 residues.